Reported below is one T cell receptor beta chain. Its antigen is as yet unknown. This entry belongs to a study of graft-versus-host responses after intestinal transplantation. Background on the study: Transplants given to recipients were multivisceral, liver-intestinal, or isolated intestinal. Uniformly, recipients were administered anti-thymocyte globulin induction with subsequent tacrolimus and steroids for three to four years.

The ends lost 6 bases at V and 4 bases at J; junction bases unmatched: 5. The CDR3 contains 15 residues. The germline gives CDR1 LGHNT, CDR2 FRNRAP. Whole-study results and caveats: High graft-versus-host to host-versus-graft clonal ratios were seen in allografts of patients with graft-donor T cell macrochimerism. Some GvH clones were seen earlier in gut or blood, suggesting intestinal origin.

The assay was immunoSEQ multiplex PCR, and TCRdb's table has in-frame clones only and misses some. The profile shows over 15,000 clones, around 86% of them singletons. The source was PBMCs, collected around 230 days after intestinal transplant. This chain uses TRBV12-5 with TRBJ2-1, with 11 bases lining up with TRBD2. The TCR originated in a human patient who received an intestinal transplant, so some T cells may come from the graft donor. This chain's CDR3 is CASGQGLAEYNEQFF. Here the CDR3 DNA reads TGTGCTAGTGGCCAGGGACTAGCGGAGTACAATGAGCAGTTCTTC.